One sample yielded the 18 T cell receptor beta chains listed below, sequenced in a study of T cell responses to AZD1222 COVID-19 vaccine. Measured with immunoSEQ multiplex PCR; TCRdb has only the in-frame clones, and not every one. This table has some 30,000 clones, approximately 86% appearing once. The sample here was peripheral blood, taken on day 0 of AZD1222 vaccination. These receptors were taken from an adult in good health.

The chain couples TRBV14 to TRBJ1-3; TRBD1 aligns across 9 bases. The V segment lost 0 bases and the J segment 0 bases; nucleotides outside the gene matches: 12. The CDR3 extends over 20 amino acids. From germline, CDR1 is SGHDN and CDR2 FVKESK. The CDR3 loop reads CASSQDAIWGTGYSGNTIYF. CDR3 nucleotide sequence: TGTGCCAGCAGCCAAGACGCCATATGGGGGACAGGGTACTCTGGAAACACCATATATTTT.

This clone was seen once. The CDR3 sequence: CASSLRSATNEKLFF. In DNA form, the CDR3 reads TGTGCCAGCAGCTTACGCTCCGCAACTAATGAAAAACTGTTTTTT. The chain links TRBV13 to TRBJ1-4; D call uncertain. CDR1 and CDR2 from the germline V gene are PRHDT and FYEKMQ (reference sequence). V was trimmed by 2 bases and J by 0 bases, leaving 7 bases between them. CDR3 length: 15 residues.

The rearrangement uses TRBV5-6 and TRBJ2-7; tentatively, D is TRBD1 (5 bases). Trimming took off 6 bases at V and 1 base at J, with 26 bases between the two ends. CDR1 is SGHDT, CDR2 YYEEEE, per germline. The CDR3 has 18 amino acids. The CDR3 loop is CASKFRKAGIKESYEQYF. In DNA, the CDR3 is TGTGCCAGCAAATTTCGGAAGGCAGGGATTAAGGAATCCTACGAGCAGTACTTC.

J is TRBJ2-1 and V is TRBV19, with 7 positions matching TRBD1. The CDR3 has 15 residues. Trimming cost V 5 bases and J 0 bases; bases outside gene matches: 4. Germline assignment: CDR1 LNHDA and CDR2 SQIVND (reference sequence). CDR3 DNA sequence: TGTGCCAGTAGTCCGACAGGGAGCTCCTACAATGAGCAGTTCTTC. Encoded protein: CASSPTGSSYNEQFF. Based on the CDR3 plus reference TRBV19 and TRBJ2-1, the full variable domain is DGGITQSPKYLFRKEGQNVTLSCEQNLNHDAMYWYRQDPGQGLRLIYYSQIVNDFQKGDIAEGYSVSREKKESFPLTVTSAQKNPTAFYLCASSPTGSSYNEQFFGPGTRLTVL.

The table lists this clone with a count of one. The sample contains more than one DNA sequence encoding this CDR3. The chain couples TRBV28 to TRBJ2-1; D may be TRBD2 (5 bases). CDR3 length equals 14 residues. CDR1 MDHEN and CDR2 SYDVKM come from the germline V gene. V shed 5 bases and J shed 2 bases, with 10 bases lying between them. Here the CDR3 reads CASSVEEAYNEQFF. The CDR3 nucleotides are TGTGCCAGCAGTGTAGAGGAGGCCTACAATGAGCAGTTCTTC.

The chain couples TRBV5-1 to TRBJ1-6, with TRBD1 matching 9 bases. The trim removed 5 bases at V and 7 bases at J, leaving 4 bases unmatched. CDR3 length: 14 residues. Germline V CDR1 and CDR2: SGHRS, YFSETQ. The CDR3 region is CASRPGTGNSPLHF. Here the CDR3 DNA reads TGCGCCAGCAGACCTGGGACAGGGAATTCACCCCTCCACTTT.

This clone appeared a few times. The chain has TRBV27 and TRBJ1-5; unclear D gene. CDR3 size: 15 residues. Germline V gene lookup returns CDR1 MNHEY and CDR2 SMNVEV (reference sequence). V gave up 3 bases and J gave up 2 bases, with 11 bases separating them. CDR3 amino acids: CASSLGWEGNQPQHF. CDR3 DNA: TGTGCCAGCAGTTTGGGATGGGAGGGCAATCAGCCCCAGCATTTT.

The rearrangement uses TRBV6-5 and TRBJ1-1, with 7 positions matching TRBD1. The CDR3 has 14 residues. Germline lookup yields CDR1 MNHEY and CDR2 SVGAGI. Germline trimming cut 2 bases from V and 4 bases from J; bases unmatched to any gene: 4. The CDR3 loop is CASSYLSGGTEAFF. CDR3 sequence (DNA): TGTGCCAGCAGTTACCTCTCAGGGGGCACTGAAGCTTTCTTT.

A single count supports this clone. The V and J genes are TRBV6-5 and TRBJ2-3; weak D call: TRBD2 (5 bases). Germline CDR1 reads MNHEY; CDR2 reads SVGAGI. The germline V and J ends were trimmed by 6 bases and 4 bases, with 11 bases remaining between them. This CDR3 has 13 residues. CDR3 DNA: TGTGCCAGCAGGCGGGTAGCTGCAGATACGCAGTATTTT. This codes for CASRRVAADTQYF.

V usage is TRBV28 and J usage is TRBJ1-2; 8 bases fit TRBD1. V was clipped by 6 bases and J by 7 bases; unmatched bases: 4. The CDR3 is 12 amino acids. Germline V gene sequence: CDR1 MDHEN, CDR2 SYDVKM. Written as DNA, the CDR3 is TGTGCCAGCAGGACAGGGGTTCCTGGCTACACCTTC. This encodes CASRTGVPGYTF.

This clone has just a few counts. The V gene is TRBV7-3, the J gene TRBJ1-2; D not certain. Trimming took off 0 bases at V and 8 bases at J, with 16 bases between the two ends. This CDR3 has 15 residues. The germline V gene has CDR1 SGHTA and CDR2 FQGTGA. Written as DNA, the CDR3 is TGTGCCAGCAGCTTAACCTCCCGGGGTGGTGAAGGCTACACCTTC. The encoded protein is CASSLTSRGGEGYTF.

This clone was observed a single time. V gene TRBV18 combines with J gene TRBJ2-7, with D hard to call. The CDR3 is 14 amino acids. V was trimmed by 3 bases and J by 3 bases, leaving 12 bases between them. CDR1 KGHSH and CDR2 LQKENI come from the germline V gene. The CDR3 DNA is TGTGCCAGCTCACCTGCGCCAGGTGACTACGAGCAGTACTTC. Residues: CASSPAPGDYEQYF.

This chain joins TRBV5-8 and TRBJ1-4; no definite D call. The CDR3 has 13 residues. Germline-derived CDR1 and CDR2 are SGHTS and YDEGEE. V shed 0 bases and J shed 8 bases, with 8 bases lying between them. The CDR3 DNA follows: TGTGCCAGCAGCTTGGATACGGAGGAAAAACTGTTTTTT. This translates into CASSLDTEEKLFF.

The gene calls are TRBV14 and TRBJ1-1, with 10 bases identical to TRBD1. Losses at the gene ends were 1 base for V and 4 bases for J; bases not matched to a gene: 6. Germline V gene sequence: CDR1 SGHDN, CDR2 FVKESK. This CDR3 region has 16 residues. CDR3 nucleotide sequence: TGTGCCAGCAGCCAAGGAAGGACAGGGGGTGTCACTGAAGCTTTCTTT. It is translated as CASSQGRTGGVTEAFF.

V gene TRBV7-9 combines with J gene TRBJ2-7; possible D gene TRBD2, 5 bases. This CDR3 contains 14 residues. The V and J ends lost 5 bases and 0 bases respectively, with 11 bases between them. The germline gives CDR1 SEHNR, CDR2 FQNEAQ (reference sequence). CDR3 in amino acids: CASSPSGLSYEQYF. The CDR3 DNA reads TGTGCCAGCAGCCCCAGCGGTCTCTCCTACGAGCAGTACTTC.

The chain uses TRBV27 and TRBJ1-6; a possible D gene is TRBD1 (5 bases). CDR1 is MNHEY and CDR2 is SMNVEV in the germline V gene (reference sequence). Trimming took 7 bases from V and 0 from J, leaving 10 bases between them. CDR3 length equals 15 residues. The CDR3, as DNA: TGTGCCAGCACCCTTAGGGGCTCCTATAATTCACCCCTCCACTTT. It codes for CASTLRGSYNSPLHF.

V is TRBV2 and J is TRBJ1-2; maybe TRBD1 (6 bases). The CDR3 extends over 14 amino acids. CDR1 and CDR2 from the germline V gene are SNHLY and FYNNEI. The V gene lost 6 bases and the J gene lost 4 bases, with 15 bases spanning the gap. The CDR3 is CASRGDRTAYGYTF. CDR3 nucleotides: TGTGCCAGCAGGGGAGACAGGACCGCCTATGGCTACACCTTC. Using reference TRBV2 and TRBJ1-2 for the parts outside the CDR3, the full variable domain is EPEVTQTPSHQVTQMGQEVILRCVPISNHLYFYWYRQILGQKVEFLVSFYNNEISEKSEIFDDQFSVERPDGSNFTLKIRSTKLEDSAMYFCASRGDRTAYGYTFGSGTRLTVV.

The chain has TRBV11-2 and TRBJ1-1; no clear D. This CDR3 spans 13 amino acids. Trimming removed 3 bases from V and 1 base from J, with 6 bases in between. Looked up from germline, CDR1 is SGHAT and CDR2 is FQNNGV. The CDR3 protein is CASSFHRNTEAFF. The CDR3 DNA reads TGTGCCAGCAGCTTCCACAGGAACACTGAAGCTTTCTTT.